Listed here is a single T cell receptor beta chain. The target antigen is unknown. Some clones are missing from TCRdb's copy, which holds only in-frame ones; the method was immunoSEQ multiplex PCR. This sample has about 50,000 clones, with roughly 90% found just once. Germline lookup yields CDR1 MNHEY and CDR2 SVGAGI. The V end lost 5 bases, the J end lost 4 bases, and 12 bases lay between the germline ends. The CDR3 has 14 amino acids. No patient had autoimmune disease or received systemic immunosuppression. The data belong to a study of OX40 agonist ivuxolimab in advanced cancers. Study-wide background: The treatment was a fully human IgG2 OX40 agonist, ivuxolimab. Patient treatment consisted of intravenous ivuxolimab administration every 2 weeks at 0.01 to 10 mg/kg. Study observations and caveats: The work left the antigen specificity of expanded peripheral T cells undetermined.

This chain uses TRBV6-5 with TRBJ1-5; D is undetermined. The sample consisted of CD4+ or CD8+ T cells sorted from blood, taken in a trial of the OX40 agonist ivuxolimab. The sequence was collected from an adult with an advanced solid tumor such as melanoma, head and neck, liver or kidney cancer. The CDR3 DNA reads TGTGCCAGCAGTGCCACGCGGGTGAATCAGCCCCAGCATTTT. Residues: CASSATRVNQPQHF.